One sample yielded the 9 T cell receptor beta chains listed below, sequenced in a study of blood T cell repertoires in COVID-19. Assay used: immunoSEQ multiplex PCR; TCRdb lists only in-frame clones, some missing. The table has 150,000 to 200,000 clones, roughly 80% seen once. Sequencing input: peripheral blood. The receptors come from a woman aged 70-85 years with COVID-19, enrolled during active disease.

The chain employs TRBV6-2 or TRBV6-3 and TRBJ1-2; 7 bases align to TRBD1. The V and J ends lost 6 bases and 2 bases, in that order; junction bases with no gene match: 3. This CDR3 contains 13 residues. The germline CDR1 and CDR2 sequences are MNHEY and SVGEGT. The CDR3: CASSLGQNYGYTF. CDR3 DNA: TGTGCCAGCAGCTTGGGACAGAACTATGGCTACACCTTC.

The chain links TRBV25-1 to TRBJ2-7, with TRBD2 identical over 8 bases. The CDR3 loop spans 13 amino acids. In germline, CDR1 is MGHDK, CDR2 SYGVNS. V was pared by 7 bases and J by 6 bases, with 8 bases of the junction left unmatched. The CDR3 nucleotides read TGTGCCAGCACTTCCTTAGCGGGAACCGAGCAGTACTTC. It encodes CASTSLAGTEQYF.

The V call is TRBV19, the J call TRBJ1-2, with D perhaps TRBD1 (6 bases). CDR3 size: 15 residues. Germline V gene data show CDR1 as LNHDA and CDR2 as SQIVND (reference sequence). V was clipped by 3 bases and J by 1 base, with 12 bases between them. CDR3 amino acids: CASSMRQGYNYGYTF. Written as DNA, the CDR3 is TGTGCCAGTAGTATGCGGCAGGGGTATAACTATGGCTACACCTTC.

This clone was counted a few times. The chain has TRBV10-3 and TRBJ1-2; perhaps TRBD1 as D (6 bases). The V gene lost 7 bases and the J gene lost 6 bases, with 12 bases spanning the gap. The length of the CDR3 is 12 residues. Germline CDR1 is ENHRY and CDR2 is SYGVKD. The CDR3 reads CAIKDSLNGYTF. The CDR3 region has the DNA TGTGCCATCAAGGACAGTCTTAATGGCTACACCTTC.

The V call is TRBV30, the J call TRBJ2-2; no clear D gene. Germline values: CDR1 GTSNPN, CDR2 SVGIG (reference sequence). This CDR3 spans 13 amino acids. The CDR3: CVSFLRFTGELFF. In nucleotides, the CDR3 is TGTGTAAGCTTCCTAAGATTCACCGGGGAGCTGTTTTTT.

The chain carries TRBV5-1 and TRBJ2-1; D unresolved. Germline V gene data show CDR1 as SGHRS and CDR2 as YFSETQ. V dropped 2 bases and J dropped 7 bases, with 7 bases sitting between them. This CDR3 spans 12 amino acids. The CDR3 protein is CASSFSRNEQFF. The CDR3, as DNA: TGCGCCAGCAGCTTCTCTAGGAATGAGCAGTTCTTC.

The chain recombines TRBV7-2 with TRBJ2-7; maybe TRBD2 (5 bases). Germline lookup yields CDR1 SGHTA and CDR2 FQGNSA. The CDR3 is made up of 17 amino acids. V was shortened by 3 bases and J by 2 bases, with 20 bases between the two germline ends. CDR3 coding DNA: TGTGCCAGCAGCTTTTCCCCCTATGATAGCGCACCCTACGAGCAGTACTTC. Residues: CASSFSPYDSAPYEQYF.

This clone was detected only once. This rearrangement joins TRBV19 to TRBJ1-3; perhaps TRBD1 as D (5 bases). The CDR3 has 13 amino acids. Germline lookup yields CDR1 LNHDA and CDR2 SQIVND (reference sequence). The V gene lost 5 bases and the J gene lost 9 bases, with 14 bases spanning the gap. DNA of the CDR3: TGTGCCAGTAGTTCGGGCGGTGGGGCCACCATATATTTT. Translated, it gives CASSSGGGATIYF.

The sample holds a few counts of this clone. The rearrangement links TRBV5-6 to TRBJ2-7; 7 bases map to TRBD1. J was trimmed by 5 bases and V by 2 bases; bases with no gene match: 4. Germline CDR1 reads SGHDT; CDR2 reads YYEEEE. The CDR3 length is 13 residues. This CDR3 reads CASSLGTENEQYF. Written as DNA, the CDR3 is TGTGCCAGCAGCTTAGGGACAGAGAACGAGCAGTACTTC.